These 4 T cell receptor beta chains came from one sample sequenced in a study of blood T cell repertoires in COVID-19. Only in-frame clones appear in the TCRdb table, and some are missing; sequencing was by immunoSEQ multiplex PCR. The repertoire includes about 160,000 clones, 85% of them detected once, and 3% to 4% sits in the top ten. Material for sequencing was peripheral blood. The receptors stem from a human donor with acute or convalescent COVID-19. The donor label of this sample is uncertain.

This chain links TRBV19 with TRBJ2-3; TRBD1 agrees at 9 bases. Trimming at V came to 6 bases and at J to 3 bases, leaving 4 bases not matched to a gene. This CDR3 has 14 residues. Per the germline V gene, CDR1 is LNHDA and CDR2 is SQIVND (reference sequence). The CDR3 nucleotides are TGTGCCAGTAGCCTGACAGGGGGAACAGATACGCAGTATTTT. Translation gives CASSLTGGTDTQYF.

V and J are TRBV28 and TRBJ2-3; weak D call: TRBD2 (6 bases). Trimming cost V 7 bases and J 2 bases, with 31 bases left between them. The germline gives CDR1 MDHEN, CDR2 SYDVKM. The CDR3 has 20 amino acids. CDR3 in amino acids: CASNLKPGTLIGTLTDTQYF. The CDR3 DNA reads as TGTGCCAGCAACCTCAAGCCCGGGACTCTCATCGGGACTCTCACAGATACGCAGTATTTT. Full variable domain (rest looked up from reference TRBV28 and TRBJ2-3): DVKVTQSSRYLVKRTGEKVFLECVQDMDHENMFWYRQDPGLGLRLIYFSYDVKMKEKGDIPEGYSVSREKKERFSLILESASTNQTSMYLCASNLKPGTLIGTLTDTQYFGPGTRLTVL.

The chain uses TRBV6-5 and TRBJ2-7; D not certain. Trimming removed 0 bases at V and 4 bases at J, with 10 bases between. Germline CDR1 and CDR2: MNHEY and SVGAGI. The CDR3 is 14 amino acids. DNA of the CDR3: TGTGCCAGCAGTTACTCGCCCCAGGCATACGAGCAGTACTTC. Amino acid sequence: CASSYSPQAYEQYF.

The CDR3 DNA sequence: TGTGCCAGCAGCTTCACAGGATACGAGCAGTACTTC. Translation gives CASSFTGYEQYF. The chain uses TRBV7-9 and TRBJ2-7, with D possibly being TRBD1 (5 bases). Looked up from germline, CDR1 is SEHNR and CDR2 is FQNEAQ (reference sequence). This CDR3 has 12 residues. V gave up 3 bases and J gave up 4 bases, with 7 bases separating them.